The entry that follows covers one T cell receptor (beta chain) sequence. Its antigen is not identified. The data are from a study of molecular identifiers for immune sequencing clone quantification. CD8+CD4-CCR7+CD45RA+ cells were sorted as naive CD8 T cells. Study-wide points: Clones with over 20 RNA copies captured over 97% of effector molecules but under 1% of naive ones.

Previously described methods and listed TCR primers were used for bulk TCR libraries. Using its own MiXCR run on the PCR reads, TCRdb lists one record per CDR3 protein. Of approximately 590,000 distinct CDR3 sequences in the sample, roughly 27% are singletons; the top ten hold approximately 0.75%. Germline lookup yields CDR1 SEHNR and CDR2 FQNEAQ (reference sequence). J lost 2 bases, V lost 5 bases, and 10 bases had no gene match. The CDR3 runs 17 residues. The sample comprised naive CD8+ T cells from blood, with Jurkat cell RNA spiked in. Stated subset: FACS-sorted CD8+CD4-CCR7+CD45RA+ naive T cells. The genes are TRBV7-9 and TRBJ2-1; TRBD1 matches 9 bases. The source is a human donor in good health. Some libraries in this study had Jurkat cell RNA spiked in. The CDR3 is CASSVWGGQGPYNEQFF. The CDR3 nucleotides are TGTGCCAGCAGCGTATGGGGCGGACAGGGGCCCTACAATGAGCAGTTCTTC.